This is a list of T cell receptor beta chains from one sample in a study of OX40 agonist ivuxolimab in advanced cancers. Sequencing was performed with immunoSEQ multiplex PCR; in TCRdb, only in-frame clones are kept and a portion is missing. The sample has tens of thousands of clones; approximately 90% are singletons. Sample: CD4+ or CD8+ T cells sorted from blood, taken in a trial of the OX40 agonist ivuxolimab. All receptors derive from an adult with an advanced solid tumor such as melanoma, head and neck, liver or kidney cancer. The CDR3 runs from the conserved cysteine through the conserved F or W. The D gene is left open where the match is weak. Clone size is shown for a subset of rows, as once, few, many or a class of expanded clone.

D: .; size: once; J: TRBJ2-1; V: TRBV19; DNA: TGTGCCAGTAAGAGCAGCAATGAGCAGTTCTTC; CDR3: CASKSSNEQFF
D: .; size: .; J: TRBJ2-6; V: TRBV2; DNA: TGTGCCAGCAGTGATGAGGGCTCTGGGGCCAACGTCCTGACTTTC; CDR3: CASSDEGSGANVLTF
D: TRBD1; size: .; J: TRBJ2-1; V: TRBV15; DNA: TGTGCCACCAGCACGGGGACAGGGGCAGCTAATGAGCAGTTCTTC; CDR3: CATSTGTGAANEQFF
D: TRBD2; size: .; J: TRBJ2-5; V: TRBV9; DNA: TGTGCCAGCAGCGACCAAGTCACTAGCGGGAACCAAGAGACCCAGTACTTC; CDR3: CASSDQVTSGNQETQYF
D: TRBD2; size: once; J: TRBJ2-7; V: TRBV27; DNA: TGTGCCAGCAGTTCCCCCATGACTAGCGGAACCCTTCAGAGCTCCTACGAGCAGTACTTC; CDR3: CASSSPMTSGTLQSSYEQYF
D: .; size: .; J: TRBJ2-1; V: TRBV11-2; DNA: TGTGCCAGCAGCTTACAGGGCTCCTACAATGAGCAGTTCTTC; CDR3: CASSLQGSYNEQFF
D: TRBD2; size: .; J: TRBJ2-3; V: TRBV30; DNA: TGTGCCTGGAGGGACCTTGCGCCTAGCGGGAGGACAGATACGCAGTATTTT; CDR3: CAWRDLAPSGRTDTQYF
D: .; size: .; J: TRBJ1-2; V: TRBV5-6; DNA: TGTGCCAGCAGCTTGGGCCAGGGCGACTATGGCTACACCTTC; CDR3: CASSLGQGDYGYTF
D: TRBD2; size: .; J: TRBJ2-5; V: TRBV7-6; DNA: TGTGCCAGCAGCTTAGCGGGTTTCCTAGCGGGGGGCGAGACCCAGTACTTC; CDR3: CASSLAGFLAGGETQYF
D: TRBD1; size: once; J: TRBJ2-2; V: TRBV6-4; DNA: TGTGCCAGCAGTACGTCACAGGGGGAAGCCGGGGAGCTGTTTTTT; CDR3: CASSTSQGEAGELFF
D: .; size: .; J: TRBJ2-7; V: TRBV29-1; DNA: TGCAGCGTTCGGGACGCCTCCTACGAGCAGTACTTC; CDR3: CSVRDASYEQYF
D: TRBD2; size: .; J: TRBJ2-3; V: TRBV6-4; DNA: TGTGCCAGCAGTTCTTCTGCGGGAGGAGGGGATACGCAGTATTTT; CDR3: CASSSSAGGGDTQYF
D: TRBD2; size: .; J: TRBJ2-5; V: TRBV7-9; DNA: TGTGCCAGCAGCCACGGACTAGCGGCGACCCAGTACTTC; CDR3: CASSHGLAATQYF
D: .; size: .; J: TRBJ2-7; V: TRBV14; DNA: TGTGCCAGCAGCCAAGGCCAGGGCGGACACTACGAGCAGTACTTC; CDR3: CASSQGQGGHYEQYF
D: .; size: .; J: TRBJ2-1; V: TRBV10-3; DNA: TGTGCCATCAGTGAAAGGATCAATGAGCAGTTCTTC; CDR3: CAISERINEQFF
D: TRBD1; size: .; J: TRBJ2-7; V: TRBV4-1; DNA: TGCGCCAGCAGCCAAGATCTGGGACAGGGAACACGCGAGCAGTACTTC; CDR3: CASSQDLGQGTREQYF
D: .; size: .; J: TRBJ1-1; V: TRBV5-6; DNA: TGTGCCAGCAGCTTTGGGTCCACTGAAGCTTTCTTT; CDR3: CASSFGSTEAFF
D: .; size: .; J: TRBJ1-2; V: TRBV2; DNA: TGTGCCAGCAGTGAAGCAGAACCGATAGCCTACTATGGCTACACCTTC; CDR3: CASSEAEPIAYYGYTF
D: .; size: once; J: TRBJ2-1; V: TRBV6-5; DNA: TGTGCCAGCAGTCTAAATAACAGGGTGGATGAGCAGTTCTTC; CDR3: CASSLNNRVDEQFF
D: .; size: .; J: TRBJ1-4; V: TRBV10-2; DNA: TGCGCCAGCAGTGACCCTAGCAACCTGGGGCCAGAGGAAAAACTGTTTTTT; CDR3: CASSDPSNLGPEEKLFF
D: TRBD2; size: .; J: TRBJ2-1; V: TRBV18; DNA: TGTGCCAGCTCACCACCGGCTAGCGGGAGCCTCTCCTACAATGAGCAGTTCTTC; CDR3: CASSPPASGSLSYNEQFF
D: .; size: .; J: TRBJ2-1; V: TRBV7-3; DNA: TGTGCCAGCAGCTTAGGGCAGGGAGTCTACAATGAGCAGTTCTTC; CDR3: CASSLGQGVYNEQFF
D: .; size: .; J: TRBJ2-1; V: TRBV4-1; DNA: TGCGCCAGCAGCCAAGAACGCGAGGGCTCCTACAATGAGCAGTTCTTC; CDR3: CASSQEREGSYNEQFF
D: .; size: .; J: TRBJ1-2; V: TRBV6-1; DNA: TGTGCCAGCATTAAAGATTACTATGGCTACACCTTC; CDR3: CASIKDYYGYTF
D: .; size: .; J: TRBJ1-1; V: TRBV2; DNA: TGTGCCAGCAGTGCGACAGTCTACAAAGGGGACACTGAAGCTTTCTTT; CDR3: CASSATVYKGDTEAFF
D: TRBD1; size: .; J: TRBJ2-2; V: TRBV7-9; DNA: TGTGCCAGCAGCTGGCCCGGGACAGGGGAAGCCGGGGAGCTGTTTTTT; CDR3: CASSWPGTGEAGELFF
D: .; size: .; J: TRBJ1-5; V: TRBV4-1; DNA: TGCGCCAGCAGCCAAGATGGCGGGGAATTTAGCAATCAGCCCCAGCATTTT; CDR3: CASSQDGGEFSNQPQHF
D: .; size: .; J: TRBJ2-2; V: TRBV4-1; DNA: TGCGCCAGCAGCCCAAGCGTGTGGGAGGTAACAGGCGGAGGCGGGGAGCTGTTTTTT; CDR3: CASSPSVWEVTGGGGELFF
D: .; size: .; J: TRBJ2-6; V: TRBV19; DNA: TGTGCCAGTAGTATCAGTAGCTCTGGGGCCAACGTCCTGACTTTC; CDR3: CASSISSSGANVLTF
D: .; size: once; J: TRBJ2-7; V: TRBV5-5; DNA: TGTGCCAGCAGCTTGGGAGAGAGCTCCTACGAGCAGTACTTC; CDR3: CASSLGESSYEQYF
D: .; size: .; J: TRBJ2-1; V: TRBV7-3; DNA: TGTGCCAGCAGTTCAGCGGGTGCCGCATACAATGAGCAGTTCTTC; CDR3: CASSSAGAAYNEQFF
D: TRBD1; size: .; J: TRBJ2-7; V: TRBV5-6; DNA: TGTGCCAGCAGCACCGGGACAGGGAGGAGTTCCTACGAGCAGTACTTC; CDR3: CASSTGTGRSSYEQYF
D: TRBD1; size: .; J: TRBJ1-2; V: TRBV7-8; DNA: TGTGCCAGCAGCGCGGGACAGGGGAACTATGGCTACACCTTC; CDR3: CASSAGQGNYGYTF
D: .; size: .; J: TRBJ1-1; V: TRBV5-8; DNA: TGTGCCAGCAGCTTGAAATACATGAACACTGAAGCTTTCTTT; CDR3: CASSLKYMNTEAFF
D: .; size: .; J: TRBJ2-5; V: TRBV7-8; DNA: TGTGCCAGCAGCCCCGGTGGCAGCCGGGAGACCCAGTACTTC; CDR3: CASSPGGSRETQYF
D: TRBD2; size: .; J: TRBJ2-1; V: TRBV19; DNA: TGTGCCAGTAGTCCTAGCGGGAGGTCCTCCTACAATGAGCAGTTCTTC; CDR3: CASSPSGRSSYNEQFF
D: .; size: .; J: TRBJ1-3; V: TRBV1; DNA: TGCACCAGCAGCCAAATTTCCGGGGAGAGCTCTGGAAACACCATATATTTT; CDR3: CTSSQISGESSGNTIYF
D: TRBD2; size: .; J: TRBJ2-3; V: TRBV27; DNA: TGTGCCAGCAGGCGGACTAGCGGGAGCACTATCATCAGGGATACGCAGTATTTT; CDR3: CASRRTSGSTIIRDTQYF
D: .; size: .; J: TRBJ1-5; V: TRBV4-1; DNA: TGCGCCAGCAGCCAAGATCCGGGGGCAATCGGGCAGCCCCAGCATTTT; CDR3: CASSQDPGAIGQPQHF
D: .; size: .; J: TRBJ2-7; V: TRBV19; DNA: TGTGCCAGTAGCCTCGTGGGGGACTACGAGCAGTACTTC; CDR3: CASSLVGDYEQYF
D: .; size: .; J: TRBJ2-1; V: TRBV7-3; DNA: TGTGCCAGCAGCTTAACTGGATACAATGAGCAGTTCTTC; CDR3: CASSLTGYNEQFF
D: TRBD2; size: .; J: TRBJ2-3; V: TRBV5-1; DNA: TGCGCCAGCAGCCCCGGACTAGCGGGCACAGATACGCAGTATTTT; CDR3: CASSPGLAGTDTQYF
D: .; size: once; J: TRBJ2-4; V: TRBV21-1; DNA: TGTGCCAGCAGCAAAGAGGGCAAGGCAGGAAACCTGGGGGAAAACATTCAGTACTTC; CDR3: CASSKEGKAGNLGENIQYF
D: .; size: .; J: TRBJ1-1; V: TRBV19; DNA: TGTGCCAGTACCCTGGGGCAGGGGAACACTGAAGCTTTCTTT; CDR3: CASTLGQGNTEAFF
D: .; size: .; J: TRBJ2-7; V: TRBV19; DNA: TGTGCCAGTAGTACTAGTGCAGGGTTCTACGAGCAGTACTTC; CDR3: CASSTSAGFYEQYF
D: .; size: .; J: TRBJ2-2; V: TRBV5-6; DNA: TGTGCCAGCAGCATCACTCCCACCGGGGAGCTGTTTTTT; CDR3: CASSITPTGELFF
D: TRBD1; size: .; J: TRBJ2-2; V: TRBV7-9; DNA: TGTGCCAGCAGTCCCTCAACAGGGGTAAACACCGGGGAGCTGTTTTTT; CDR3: CASSPSTGVNTGELFF
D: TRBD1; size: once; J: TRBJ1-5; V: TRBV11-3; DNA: TGTGCCAGCAGCCACCGACCGGGACAGGGGGGGGGACAGCCCCAGCATTTT; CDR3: CASSHRPGQGGGQPQHF
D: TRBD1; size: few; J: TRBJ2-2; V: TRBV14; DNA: TGTGCCAGCAGCCACAGCCCGGACAGGGGGAAACCCCGGGGGGGCGCCACCGGGGAGCTGTTTTTT; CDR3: CASSHSPDRGKPRGGATGELFF
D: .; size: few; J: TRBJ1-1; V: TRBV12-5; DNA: TGTGCTAGTGGTTTGGTACTAGGGTTGACTGAAGCTTTCTTT; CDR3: CASGLVLGLTEAFF
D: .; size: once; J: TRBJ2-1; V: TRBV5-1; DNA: TGCGCCAGCAGCTTTGGAGACTACAATGAGCAGTTCTTC; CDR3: CASSFGDYNEQFF
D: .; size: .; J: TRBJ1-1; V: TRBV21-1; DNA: TGTGCCAGCAGCAATAAACAGGGCCCCTCGGGGGCTTTCTTT; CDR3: CASSNKQGPSGAFF
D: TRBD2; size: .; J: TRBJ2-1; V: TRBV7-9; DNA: TGTGCCAGCGCTCCGACTAGCGGGATCTACAATGAGCAGTTCTTC; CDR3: CASAPTSGIYNEQFF
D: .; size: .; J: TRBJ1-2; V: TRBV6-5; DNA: TGTGCCAGCAGTTACGAAGGGGTCGGCTATGGCTACACCTTC; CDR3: CASSYEGVGYGYTF
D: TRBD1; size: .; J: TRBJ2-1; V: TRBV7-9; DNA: TGTGCCAGCAGCCCAGGGACAGGAGCCTACAATGAGCAGTTCTTC; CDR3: CASSPGTGAYNEQFF
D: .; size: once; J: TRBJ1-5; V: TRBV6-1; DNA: TGTGCCAGCAGTGAAGACTGGACCTCGCGACATTTT; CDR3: CASSEDWTSRHF
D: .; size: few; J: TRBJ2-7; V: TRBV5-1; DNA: TGCGCCAGCAGTGCAGGGGCCGGTATCGAGCAGTACTTC; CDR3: CASSAGAGIEQYF
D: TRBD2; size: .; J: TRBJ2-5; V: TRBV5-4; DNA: TGTGCCAGCAGCGGACTAGCGAACAAAGAGACCCAGTACTTC; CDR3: CASSGLANKETQYF
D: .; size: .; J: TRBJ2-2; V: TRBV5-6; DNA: TGTGCCAGCAGCATTGGGAGTGGCGGGGAGCTGTTTTTT; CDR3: CASSIGSGGELFF
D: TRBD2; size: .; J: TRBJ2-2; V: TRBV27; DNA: TGTGCCAGCGCCCCGGGACTACCGAACACCGGGGAGCTGTTTTTT; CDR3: CASAPGLPNTGELFF